Listed below are T cell receptor beta chains from one sample, sequenced in a study of beta chain features in type 1 diabetes. Assay: immunoSEQ multiplex PCR; the TCRdb copy retains only in-frame clones and omits some. The sample holds just under 150,000 clones; about 10% are singletons and the top ten take approximately 1.3%. The sample comprised naive CD4+ T cells from blood. The receptors originated from a man in his late teens or twenties in good health. Both conserved end residues are part of each CDR3. A D gene is named only where the DNA matches it firmly. Rows give clone size only sometimes, using once, few, many, or a class for an expanded clone.

v_gene	abundance	d_gene	j_gene	CDR3aa	CDR3nt
TRBV5-8	few	TRBD1	TRBJ2-7	CASSPSGQDHEQYF	TGTGCCAGCAGCCCCTCTGGACAGGACCACGAGCAGTACTTC
TRBV4-2	few	TRBD1	TRBJ1-2	CASSQDRTGDYGYTF	TGTGCCAGCAGCCAAGATCGGACAGGGGACTATGGCTACACCTTC
TRBV19	many	-	TRBJ2-7	CASSGGYEQYF	TGTGCCAGTAGCGGGGGCTACGAGCAGTACTTC
TRBV2	few	-	TRBJ2-7	CASSERQNDYEQYF	TGTGCCAGCAGTGAACGTCAGAACGACTACGAGCAGTACTTC
TRBV7-2	-	TRBD1	TRBJ2-7	CASSLFGRGREQYF	TGTGCCAGCAGCTTATTTGGTAGGGGGCGCGAGCAGTACTTC
TRBV11-2	few	-	TRBJ2-3	CASTPGTDTQYF	TGTGCCAGCACCCCAGGCACAGATACGCAGTATTTT
TRBV11-2	-	TRBD2	TRBJ2-7	CASSPGLVTYEQYF	TGTGCCAGCAGCCCGGGACTAGTTACCTACGAGCAGTACTTC
TRBV5-5	-	TRBD1	TRBJ2-5	CASSGGTGEETQYF	TGTGCCAGCAGCGGCGGGACAGGGGAAGAGACCCAGTACTTC
TRBV20-1	-	TRBD1	TRBJ1-2	CSAGQGGYTF	TGCAGTGCGGGACAGGGTGGCTACACCTTC
TRBV14	few	-	TRBJ2-7	CASSQVLQAGRGTYEQYF	TGTGCCAGCAGCCAAGTCCTCCAGGCCGGACGGGGAACCTACGAGCAGTACTTC
TRBV7-2	-	TRBD1	TRBJ2-7	CASSPRQGSYEQYF	TGTGCCAGCAGCCCTAGACAGGGCTCCTACGAGCAGTACTTC
TRBV9	few	TRBD1	TRBJ1-2	CASSVVGTGDGYTF	TGTGCCAGCAGCGTAGTCGGGACAGGGGATGGCTACACCTTC
TRBV6-6	-	TRBD2	TRBJ2-7	CASSRTSGGREEQYF	TGTGCCAGCAGCCGGACTAGCGGGGGACGGGAAGAGCAGTACTTC
TRBV6-5	few	-	TRBJ2-7	CASSPGGHSYEQYF	TGTGCCAGCAGCCCCGGGGGGCACTCCTACGAGCAGTACTTC
TRBV28	-	TRBD1	TRBJ1-5	CASSNSGTVGLKGQPQHF	TGTGCCAGCAGTAACTCAGGGACAGTGGGCCTCAAGGGTCAGCCCCAGCATTTT
TRBV30	-	-	TRBJ1-1	CAWSVQRTEAFF	TGTGCCTGGAGTGTACAGAGAACTGAAGCTTTCTTT
TRBV28	-	TRBD2	TRBJ2-1	CSSLAGGNSYNEQFF	TGTTCCAGCCTAGCGGGGGGGAACTCCTACAATGAGCAGTTCTTC
TRBV29-1	many	-	TRBJ1-3	CSVDRQGDSGNTIYF	TGCAGCGTTGATAGGCAGGGTGACTCTGGAAACACCATATATTTT
TRBV28	-	-	TRBJ2-1	CASSLGGGGEQFF	TGTGCCAGCAGTTTGGGAGGCGGCGGTGAGCAGTTCTTC
TRBV6-5	-	-	TRBJ1-6	CASFGAYNSPLHF	TGTGCCAGCTTCGGGGCCTATAATTCACCCCTCCACTTT
TRBV6-5	-	-	TRBJ2-3	CASSFTRVNTDTQYF	TGTGCCAGCAGTTTTACCAGGGTGAACACAGATACGCAGTATTTT